This TCR beta chain was observed in a study of shared clonotypes between healthy human individuals. The table came from immunoSEQ multiplex PCR; TCRdb's copy has only in-frame clones and leaves some out. The sample holds around 1,100,000 clones, 70% to 85% seen once. Study results and limitations: How much donors shared clonotypes was expected to be affected by sequencing depth. Researchers sampled blood only, noting tissue repertoires likely differ.

Concerning this clone: Its specificity is not known.

There are 13 residues in the CDR3. V gave up 6 bases and J gave up 6 bases, with 15 bases separating them. Germline CDR1 and CDR2: SNHLY and FYNNEI. Division of CD4+ cells produced a CD45RA+ naive subset and a CD45RA-negative memory subset. This TCR derives from a young man in good health. Some clones in this sample may be carry-over from other donors' samples. The V call is TRBV2, the J call TRBJ2-7, with D perhaps TRBD1 (5 bases). The material sequenced was memory CD4+ T cells from PBMCs. Subset in this sample: CD45RA-negative fraction. CDR3 amino acids: CASRRSGLVEQYF. CDR3 in DNA: TGTGCCAGCAGGAGGTCAGGGTTGGTCGAGCAGTACTTC. The full variable domain, rest sourced from reference TRBV2 and TRBJ2-7, is EPEVTQTPSHQVTQMGQEVILRCVPISNHLYFYWYRQILGQKVEFLVSFYNNEISEKSEIFDDQFSVERPDGSNFTLKIRSTKLEDSAMYFCASRRSGLVEQYFGPGTRLTVT.